The 18 T cell receptor beta chains below all came from one sample that was sequenced in a study of blood T cells in healthy people across ages. With a J-beta primer mix and a sample-barcoded 5' primer, a second PCR ran about 6 to 11 cycles. MiXCR, run by TCRdb on the 5' RACE reads, gives a single entry per CDR3 protein. The table lists hundreds of thousands of distinct CDR3 sequences, roughly 49% of them singletons, with 30% to 40% in the top ten. Material for sequencing was blood. These receptors all stem from a woman aged 55-75 years in good health.

This chain connects TRBV24-1 to TRBJ2-5; 7 bases are shared with TRBD1. The junction had 7 bases not matched to a gene; V was cut back by 7 bases and J by 3 bases. This CDR3 is built from 14 residues. The germline CDR1 and CDR2 sequences are KGHDR and SFDVKD. The CDR3 coding sequence is TGTGCCACCAGCAGAGATACAGGGGAAGAGACCCAGTACTTC. This translates into CATSRDTGEETQYF.

The chain uses TRBV9 and TRBJ2-2, with D possibly being TRBD1 (5 bases). CDR1 SGDLS and CDR2 YYNGEE come from the germline V gene. V was shortened by 0 bases and J by 1 base, with 10 bases between the two germline ends. The CDR3 sequence is 16 residues long. CDR3 nucleotide sequence: TGTGCCAGCAGCGTAGGACAGCCGGGGAACACCGGGGAGCTGTTTTTT. It is translated as CASSVGQPGNTGELFF. The full variable domain, in which reference TRBV9 and TRBJ2-2 provide the parts outside the CDR3, is DSGVTQTPKHLITATGQRVTLRCSPRSGDLSVYWYQQSLDQGLQFLIQYYNGEERAKGNILERFSAQQFPDLHSELNLSSLELGDSALYFCASSVGQPGNTGELFFGEGSRLTVL.

The chain carries TRBV7-2 and TRBJ1-6; TRBD1 agrees at 7 bases. V gave up 6 bases and J gave up 9 bases; unmatched junction bases: 8. Germline V CDR1 and CDR2: SGHTA, FQGNSA. The CDR3 consists of 14 residues. CDR3 sequence (DNA): TGTGCCAGCAGGGCCGGGACAGCAACTTCACCCCTCCACTTT. This codes for CASRAGTATSPLHF.

In its sample, this clonotype was seen a few times. The V and J genes are TRBV20-1 and TRBJ2-1; 13 positions match TRBD2. Per germline, CDR1 DFQATT and CDR2 SNEGSKA (reference sequence). With 6 bases clipped from V and 7 bases from J, the junction kept 3 bases outside the gene matches. CDR3 length: 13 amino acids. CDR3 amino acids: CSAGTSGKNEQFF. Here the CDR3 DNA reads TGCAGTGCCGGGACTAGCGGGAAGAATGAGCAGTTCTTC.

The V call is TRBV4-1, the J call TRBJ2-7; D gene ambiguous. The J call may be incorrect, as the DNA end agrees better with TRBJ2-5. Germline loops: CDR1 MGHRA, CDR2 YSYEKL. CDR3 length: 14 residues. CDR3 in DNA: TGCGCCAGCAGCCAAGTAGTTGCTTTAGAGACCCAGTACTTC. Translating gives CASSQVVALETQYF.

V gene TRBV6-4 combines with J gene TRBJ2-1; D is possibly TRBD1 (6 bases). Trimming stripped 0 bases from V and 9 bases from J, with 18 bases between. Per the germline V gene, CDR1 is MRHNA and CDR2 is SNTAGT. The CDR3 covers 16 residues. CDR3 DNA sequence: TGTGCCAGCAGTGACTCATTCCGGGACAACTCCCGTGAGCAGTTCTTC. Translated, it gives CASSDSFRDNSREQFF.

The V gene is TRBV20-1, the J gene TRBJ2-4; a possible D gene is TRBD1 (5 bases). The DNA end lines up better with TRBJ2-7; the J call may be wrong. The germline CDR1 and CDR2 sequences are DFQATT and SNEGSKA (reference sequence). This CDR3 spans 13 amino acids. This chain's CDR3 is CSAREAGLNEQYF. The DNA of the CDR3 is TGCAGTGCTAGAGAGGCAGGGTTGAACGAGCAGTACTTC.

A few counts support this clonotype. This chain uses TRBV6-6 with TRBJ2-7; maybe TRBD2 (6 bases). V gave up 0 bases and J gave up 3 bases, with 9 bases separating them. In germline, CDR1 is MNHNY, CDR2 SVGAGI (reference sequence). The CDR3 consists of 14 residues. CDR3 DNA: TGTGCCAGCAGTTACTCGGAGGGGATCTACGAGCAGTACTTC. The encoded protein is CASSYSEGIYEQYF.

Points on this clonotype: Just one base apart from a much larger clone, this may be a read error. V is TRBV7-7 and J is TRBJ2-5; maybe TRBD1 (6 bases). Germline lookup yields CDR1 SSHAT and CDR2 FNYEAQ (reference sequence). The CDR3 consists of 15 residues. The CDR3: CASSMPGTLKETQYF. The CDR3 DNA follows: TGTGCTAGCAGCATGCCCGGGACATTGAAAGAGACCCAGTACTTC. Combining the CDR3 with reference TRBV7-7 and TRBJ2-5 gives the whole variable domain GAGVSQSPRYKVTKRGQDVTLRCDPISSHATLYWYQQALGQGPEFLTYFNYEAQPDKSGLPSDRFSAERPEGSISTLTIQRTEQRDSAMYRCASSMPGTLKETQYFGPGTRLLVL.

In its sample, this clonotype was seen a few times. The rearrangement joins TRBV4-2 to TRBJ2-7; D is perhaps TRBD1 (6 bases). The germline V and J ends were trimmed by 6 bases and 3 bases, with 24 bases remaining between them. CDR3 length equals 17 residues. Germline CDR1 and CDR2: LGHNA and YNFKEQ. CDR3 sequence reads: CASRQQGLREHFYEQYF. The CDR3 DNA is TGTGCCAGCAGGCAACAGGGTTTGAGGGAACATTTCTACGAGCAGTACTTC.

In DNA form, the CDR3 reads TGCAGCGTTGGGGCAGGGGGCTTGATCGTGCAGTACTTC. Amino acids: CSVGAGGLIVQYF. The V and J genes are TRBV29-1 and TRBJ2-7; 8 bases match TRBD1. Germline V gene lookup returns CDR1 SQVTM and CDR2 ANQGSEA. With 4 bases clipped from V and 9 bases from J, the junction kept 11 bases outside the gene matches. The CDR3 runs to 13 residues.

This chain connects TRBV7-3 to TRBJ2-1; D is perhaps TRBD1 (5 bases). The germline CDR1 and CDR2 sequences are SGHTA and FQGTGA. Deletions cut 0 bases from V and 0 bases from J, with 9 bases between. CDR3 length: 16 residues. CDR3 amino acids: CASSLTVTASYNEQFF. Here the CDR3 DNA reads TGTGCCAGCAGCTTAACGGTGACAGCCTCCTACAATGAGCAGTTCTTC. Variable domain in full (rest from reference TRBV7-3 and TRBJ2-1): GAGVSQTPSNKVTEKGKYVELRCDPISGHTALYWYRQSLGQGPEFLIYFQGTGAADDSGLPNDRFFAVRPEGSVSTLKIQRTERGDSAVYLCASSLTVTASYNEQFFGPGTRLTVL.

The chain recombines TRBV20-1 with TRBJ2-3; 13 bases fit TRBD2. J was trimmed by 4 bases and V by 3 bases; bases with no gene match: 7. This CDR3 comprises 16 residues. Germline lookup yields CDR1 DFQATT and CDR2 SNEGSKA (reference sequence). DNA for the CDR3: TGCAGTGCTAGCAAAAGGACTAGCGGGAGTGCAGATACGCAGTATTTT. This translates into CSASKRTSGSADTQYF.

The chain links TRBV28 to TRBJ2-5; TRBD1 might be the D (5 bases). The V and J ends lost 4 bases and 7 bases respectively, with 13 bases between them. The CDR3 spans 13 residues. Germline lookup yields CDR1 MDHEN and CDR2 SYDVKM. CDR3 protein: CASSSGPLRTQYF. The CDR3 region has the DNA TGTGCCAGCAGTTCAGGGCCTCTAAGGACCCAGTACTTC.

Worth noting for this clonotype: A much larger clone lies one base from this, so it may be a read error. V usage is TRBV7-2 and J usage is TRBJ2-7, with D perhaps TRBD2 (6 bases). With 5 bases removed from V and 1 base from J, the gap between germline ends came to 12 bases. Per the germline V gene, CDR1 is SGHTA and CDR2 is FQGNSA. The length of the CDR3 is 14 residues. The CDR3 reads CASSHSSESYEQYF. CDR3 bases: TGTGCCAGCAGCCATTCTAGCGAGTCCTACGAGCAGTACTTC.

The CDR3 DNA follows: TGCGCCAGCAGCCAAAGGGACAGGATCTACAATGAGCAGTTCTTC. Translating gives CASSQRDRIYNEQFF. The rearrangement joins TRBV4-3 to TRBJ2-1, with 8 bases that match TRBD1. Germline lookup yields CDR1 LGHNA and CDR2 YSLEER. V shed 2 bases, J shed 3 bases, and the junction held 3 bases outside the gene matches. The CDR3 covers 15 residues.

The V and J genes are TRBV6-5 and TRBJ1-2; D may be TRBD1 (5 bases). CDR1 is MNHEY, CDR2 SVGAGI, per germline. The CDR3 covers 14 residues. Trimming pared 0 bases from V and 11 bases from J, leaving 16 bases between. This CDR3 is CASSYSKGQGKYTF. DNA of the CDR3: TGTGCCAGCAGTTACTCGAAGGGGCAGGGAAAGTACACCTTC.

The chain is built from TRBV5-6 and TRBJ2-5; 11 bases agree with TRBD2. The germline gives CDR1 SGHDT, CDR2 YYEEEE. V lost 4 bases to trimming and J lost 2 bases; unmatched junction nucleotides: 7. The CDR3 sequence is 16 residues long. The CDR3 loop reads CASSTLAGGRQETQYF. The CDR3 DNA reads as TGTGCCAGCAGCACGCTAGCGGGAGGACGGCAAGAGACCCAGTACTTC.